Presented here are 2 T cell receptor beta chains from one specimen sequenced in a study of blood T cells in healthy people across ages. Using a J-beta primer mix together with a sample-barcoded 5' primer, a second PCR was run for roughly 6 to 12 cycles. TCRdb re-called the 5' RACE reads with MiXCR, one entry per CDR3 protein. Of over 1.5 million distinct CDR3 sequences listed, about 50% are singletons. The specimen sequenced was blood. Receptors were obtained from a woman aged 40 to 50 in good health.

The chain is built from TRBV5-5 and TRBJ1-1; D might be TRBD1 (6 bases). This CDR3 is 15 amino acids long. In germline, CDR1 is SGHKS, CDR2 YYEKEE (reference sequence). The V gene lost 4 bases and the J gene lost 3 bases, with 16 bases spanning the gap. Written as DNA, the CDR3 is TGTGCCAGCAGCGTCAATCAGGGGAAGTACACTGAAGCTTTCTTT. Protein sequence: CASSVNQGKYTEAFF.

The V call is TRBV7-8, the J call TRBJ1-2; D ambiguous. V was trimmed by 4 bases and J by 8 bases, leaving 11 bases between them. This CDR3 region has 12 residues. Germline lookup yields CDR1 SGHVS and CDR2 FQNEAQ. CDR3 region: CASSSYSGGYTF. The CDR3 nucleotides are TGTGCCAGCAGCTCCTACAGCGGCGGCTACACCTTC.